The 4 T cell receptor beta chains below were found in one sample sequenced in a study of cytomegalovirus exposure and HLA in healthy donors. The primer mix had 60 Vbeta and 13 Jbeta primers. Profiling relied on immunoSEQ multiplex PCR, and the TCRdb table lists in-frame clones only, not all of them. Among 150,000 to 200,000 clones listed, about 80% were seen once. The sample taken for sequencing was PBMCs. These TCRs come from a man aged 35 to 55 in good health and CMV-seronegative.

The chain couples TRBV5-4 to TRBJ2-3; D remains ambiguous. Trimming left V 0 bases short and J 0 bases short, with 11 bases between. This CDR3 is 16 amino acids long. The germline CDR1 and CDR2 sequences are SGHNT and YYREEE (reference sequence). The CDR3 nucleotides are TGTGCCAGCAGCTTGGATGCGCGGTTTAGCACAGATACGCAGTATTTT. This translates into CASSLDARFSTDTQYF.

The chain couples TRBV11-2 to TRBJ2-7, with D uncertain. V dropped 3 bases and J dropped 3 bases, with 9 bases sitting between them. CDR3 length: 13 amino acids. Germline assignment: CDR1 SGHAT and CDR2 FQNNGV. This CDR3 is CASSFEIRYEQYF. CDR3 coding DNA: TGTGCCAGCAGCTTTGAGATTCGCTACGAGCAGTACTTC.

This chain joins TRBV6-6 and TRBJ1-4, with D uncertain. The CDR3 spans 11 residues. From germline, CDR1 is MNHNY and CDR2 SVGAGI (reference sequence). V was trimmed by 4 bases and J by 5 bases, leaving 2 bases between them. CDR3 residues: CASSLNEKLFF. The CDR3, as DNA: TGTGCCAGCAGTTTAAATGAAAAACTGTTTTTT.

The rearrangement links TRBV27 to TRBJ2-2; weak D call: TRBD2 (5 bases). The CDR3 spans 15 residues. V shed 4 bases and J shed 3 bases, with 12 bases lying between them. Germline V gives CDR1 MNHEY, CDR2 SMNVEV (reference sequence). DNA for the CDR3: TGTGCCAGCAGTTCGGCGGGTCCTTACACCGGGGAGCTGTTTTTT. Translated, it gives CASSSAGPYTGELFF.